Listed below are T cell receptor beta chains from one sample, sequenced in a study of T cells in Graves' hyperthyroidism and ophthalmopathy. Via MiXCR, TCRdb re-called the multiplex PCR reads, giving one row per CDR3 protein. This table has roughly 700,000 distinct CDR3 sequences, around a third appearing once. Sequenced sample: blood. The receptor source for this set is a woman aged 40 to 50 with Graves' hyperthyroidism. Each CDR3 is given with its conserved first and last residue. The D gene is left open where the match is weak. Part of the rows lack a size; the others show once, few, many or a class for expanded clones.

TRBD2 - TRBJ2-3 TRBV15 CATSRLAGVMVVDTQYF TGTGCCACCAGCCGGCTAGCGGGAGTGATGGTAGTAGATACGCAGTATTTT
- many TRBJ1-2 TRBV10-3 CAISDHPVPKYGYTF TGTGCCATCAGTGACCACCCGGTCCCAAAGTATGGCTACACCTTC
TRBD2 - TRBJ2-3 TRBV24-1 CATEEGIAGKSDTQYF TGTGCCACCGAAGAGGGGATAGCGGGAAAGTCGGATACGCAGTATTTT
- - TRBJ1-1 TRBV10-3 CAIRETERNTEAFF TGTGCCATCAGAGAAACAGAGAGGAACACTGAAGCTTTCTTT
- - TRBJ2-5 TRBV4-3 CASSQDPRDYETQYF TGCGCCAGCAGCCAAGATCCCAGGGATTACGAGACCCAGTACTTC
- few TRBJ1-1 TRBV7-2 CASSRRFRGGKNTEAFF TGTGCCAGCAGCCGTAGATTTCGAGGAGGGAAGAACACTGAAGCTTTCTTT
- few TRBJ1-2 TRBV7-2 CASSLAGRGQEGYTF TGTGCCAGCAGCTTGGCGGGACGGGGGCAAGAAGGCTACACCTTC
- few TRBJ1-2 TRBV19 CASSYMATAGSLVFYGYTF TGTGCCAGTAGTTATATGGCGACGGCAGGGTCCCTCGTATTCTATGGCTACACCTTC
TRBD1 - TRBJ1-2 TRBV5-5 CASSPTGRETRGYTF TGTGCCAGCAGCCCGACAGGGAGAGAGACGCGGGGCTACACCTTC
TRBD1 many TRBJ1-5 TRBV20-1 CSARTGFSPNQPQHF TGCAGTGCTAGGACAGGGTTTTCTCCCAATCAGCCCCAGCATTTT
- many TRBJ1-2 TRBV5-1 CASSFAELYGYTF TGCGCCAGCAGCTTTGCAGAGCTATATGGCTACACCTTC
- - TRBJ2-5 TRBV7-2 CASSHRYQETQYF TGTGCCAGCAGCCACAGATACCAAGAGACCCAGTACTTC
- - TRBJ2-5 TRBV6-2/TRBV6-3 CASSYDYLETQYF TGTGCCAGCAGTTACGATTATCTGGAGACCCAGTACTTC
TRBD1 once TRBJ1-5 TRBV7-9 CASSHYTGGGNQPQHF TGTGCCAGCAGCCATTATACAGGGGGCGGCAATCAGCCCCAGCATTTT
- many TRBJ1-6 TRBV19 CASSKRTENSPLHF TGTGCCAGTAGTAAGCGGACGGAAAATTCACCCCTCCACTTT
- - TRBJ2-1 TRBV7-2 CASSTPAIPNNEQFF TGTGCCAGCAGCACGCCGGCGATTCCGAACAATGAGCAGTTCTTC
- - TRBJ2-5 TRBV6-2/TRBV6-3 CASRPPGWTQETQYF TGTGCCAGCCGGCCACCCGGGTGGACCCAAGAGACCCAGTACTTC
- few TRBJ2-2 TRBV6-5 CASSYLGLRNTGELFF TGTGCCAGCAGTTACCTGGGTTTGCGGAACACCGGGGAGCTGTTTTTT
TRBD2 few TRBJ2-5 TRBV20-1 CSAVPGTTAKETQYF TGCAGTGCTGTACCAGGGACTACAGCAAAAGAGACCCAGTACTTC
- - TRBJ2-5 TRBV12-3/TRBV12-4 CASSLETLGETQYF TGTGCCAGCAGTTTGGAAACCCTGGGAGAGACCCAGTACTTC